This passage covers 28 T cell receptor beta chains from one sample sequenced in a study of blood T cell repertoires in COVID-19. TCRdb's table, derived via immunoSEQ multiplex PCR, lists solely in-frame clones and lacks some. The sample lists tens of thousands of clones; about 85% were seen once. The sequenced material came from peripheral blood. The source of these receptors is a human donor in a cohort sampled during active COVID-19.

This clone was observed once. The V gene is TRBV18, the J gene TRBJ2-4; possibly TRBD1 for D (5 bases). Trimming took off 3 bases at V and 0 bases at J, with 9 bases between the two ends. This CDR3 has 15 amino acids. The germline CDR1 and CDR2 sequences are KGHSH and LQKENI. DNA of the CDR3: TGTGCCAGCTCACCGCAGGGATTAGCCAAAAACATTCAGTACTTC. Translation gives CASSPQGLAKNIQYF.

The chain carries TRBV10-1 and TRBJ2-1, with 11 bases identical to TRBD2. V trimming: 6 bases; J trimming: 4 bases; junction bases outside the gene matches: 2. The CDR3 extends over 14 amino acids. In germline, CDR1 is WNHNN, CDR2 SYGVQD (reference sequence). This chain's CDR3 is CASRLAGGYNEQFF. The CDR3 bases are TGCGCCAGCAGGCTAGCGGGGGGATACAATGAGCAGTTCTTC.

The rearrangement uses TRBV6-1 and TRBJ2-4, with TRBD2 as a possible D gene (6 bases). The ends were cut back, 2 bases at V and 10 bases at J, with 12 bases in the middle. Looked up from germline, CDR1 is MNHNS and CDR2 is SASEGT. The CDR3 has 13 amino acids. The CDR3 sequence: CASSESRGLIQYF. DNA of the CDR3: TGTGCCAGCAGTGAATCGCGGGGTTTAATTCAGTACTTC.

The chain recombines TRBV12-3 or TRBV12-4 with TRBJ2-2; a possible D gene is TRBD2 (5 bases). Trimming stripped 2 bases from V and 5 bases from J, with 6 bases between. The CDR3 is 13 residues long. The CDR3 here is CASSLPGTGELFF. The CDR3 DNA reads TGTGCCAGCAGTTTACCGGGAACCGGGGAGCTGTTTTTT.

The J gene is TRBJ2-1, the V gene TRBV5-6, with TRBD1 identical over 9 bases. The germline gives CDR1 SGHDT, CDR2 YYEEEE. CDR3 length equals 14 residues. V dropped 5 bases and J dropped 7; count of bases not matched to a gene: 7. The CDR3 DNA is TGTGCCAGCAGACGGGACAGGGTGGAGAATGAGCAGTTCTTC. It specifies CASRRDRVENEQFF.

The chain couples TRBV29-1 to TRBJ2-5; 8 positions match TRBD1. Germline assignment: CDR1 SQVTM and CDR2 ANQGSEA. The V gene end was trimmed by 8 bases and the J gene end by 2 bases; junction bases not matched to a gene: 4. The CDR3 is 12 residues long. DNA for the CDR3: TGCAGCCATGGACAGGGACAAGAGACCCAGTACTTC. The encoded protein is CSHGQGQETQYF.

This sequence joins TRBV11-3 and TRBJ2-1; 16 nucleotides align to TRBD2. The germline gives CDR1 SGHNT, CDR2 YENEEA. With V trimmed by 5 bases and J by 13 bases, 5 bases remained unmatched. The CDR3 runs 14 residues. For the CDR3, the DNA is TGTGCCAGCAGCGCCGGGACTAGCGGGAGGGCCCAGTTCTTC. Protein: CASSAGTSGRAQFF.

This chain connects TRBV27 to TRBJ2-3; 13 nucleotides agree with TRBD2. This CDR3 comprises 14 residues. Germline-derived CDR1 and CDR2 are MNHEY and SMNVEV (reference sequence). As DNA, the CDR3 is TGTGTCGGACGGACTAGCGGGAGATCAGATACGCAGTATTTT. Its translation: CVGRTSGRSDTQYF.

This chain uses TRBV18 with TRBJ1-6; D call uncertain. This CDR3 is 13 amino acids long. Germline V gene data show CDR1 as KGHSH and CDR2 as LQKENI. V dropped 2 bases and J dropped 8 bases, with 7 bases sitting between them. CDR3 bases: TGTGCCAGCTCACCAAATTCGGATTCACCCCTCCACTTT. This encodes CASSPNSDSPLHF.

This chain connects TRBV29-1 to TRBJ2-3, with 7 bases fitting TRBD2. In germline, CDR1 is SQVTM, CDR2 ANQGSEA. V shed 3 bases and J 1 base; nucleotides not matched to a gene: 7. The CDR3 runs 15 residues. CDR3 nucleotides: TGCAGCGTTGATAGTTGGACTAGTGGCACAGATACGCAGTATTTT. Encoded protein: CSVDSWTSGTDTQYF.

This clone was detected only once. V is TRBV4-3 and J is TRBJ2-5; 11 bases line up with TRBD2. This CDR3 has 18 amino acids. Losses at the gene ends were 0 bases for V and 4 bases for J; bases not matched to a gene: 10. The germline CDR1 and CDR2 sequences are LGHNA and YSLEER. The CDR3 protein is CASSQDLLLAGGVETQYF. The CDR3 region has the DNA TGCGCCAGCAGCCAAGATCTATTGCTAGCGGGAGGAGTAGAGACCCAGTACTTC.

This chain joins TRBV21-1 and TRBJ2-7; TRBD2 is taken as the D call from the table, unchecked against the DNA. TRBV21-1 is termed a pseudogene. There are 15 residues in the CDR3. The chain's CDR3 is CASSNYLAGDGEQYF. CDR3 nucleotides: TGTGCCAGCAGCAATTATCTAGCGGGAGACGGCGAGCAGTACTTC.

The rearrangement joins TRBV19 to TRBJ1-1, with 12 bases lining up with TRBD1. The V gene's germline CDR1 is LNHDA and CDR2 SQIVND (reference sequence). The CDR3 runs 16 residues. V trimming: 5 bases; J trimming: 3 bases; junction bases outside the gene matches: 7. In DNA form, the CDR3 reads TGTGCCAGTAGTGGATTGGGACAGGGGGCCGACACTGAAGCTTTCTTT. Encoded protein: CASSGLGQGADTEAFF.

The chain couples TRBV5-1 to TRBJ1-1; D is uncertain. The CDR3 sequence is 15 residues long. The germline V and J ends were trimmed by 0 bases and 3 bases, with 12 bases remaining between them. CDR1 and CDR2 from the germline V gene are SGHRS and YFSETQ. The DNA for the CDR3 is TGCGCCAGCAGCTTGGCCACGGGGTTGCACACTGAAGCTTTCTTT. Its translation is CASSLATGLHTEAFF.

This clone was counted a single time. The chain links TRBV19 to TRBJ1-4; 9 bases agree with TRBD1. The V gene's germline CDR1 is LNHDA and CDR2 SQIVND (reference sequence). V gave up 4 bases and J gave up 8 bases; unmatched junction bases: 8. This CDR3 is built from 15 residues. The CDR3 region is CASSNPGTGTEKLFF. CDR3 in DNA: TGTGCCAGTAGTAACCCCGGGACAGGGACAGAAAAACTGTTTTTT.

As DNA, the CDR3 is TGTGCCAGCAACCGACCGGGACAGGGGGTTCATGAAGCTTTCTTT. Its translation is CASNRPGQGVHEAFF. V is TRBV6-6 and J is TRBJ1-1; the match to TRBD1 covers 11 bases. The CDR3 covers 15 residues. From germline, CDR1 is MNHNY and CDR2 SVGAGI (reference sequence). Unmatched junction bases numbered 11, after V lost 7 bases and J lost 7 bases.

This clone has a handful of counts. The V and J genes are TRBV6-5 and TRBJ2-1, with 10 bases aligning to TRBD1. Trimming removed 5 bases from V and 4 bases from J; junction bases left unmatched: 2. This CDR3 has 14 amino acids. Looked up from germline, CDR1 is MNHEY and CDR2 is SVGAGI. The CDR3 bases are TGTGCCAGCAGTCCGGGACAGGGGTACAATGAGCAGTTCTTC. Translating it yields CASSPGQGYNEQFF.

This clone appeared a single time. A junction boundary mismatches the germline segment, possibly from a read error. V is TRBV28 and J is TRBJ1-4; the D gene is possibly TRBD1 (6 bases). This CDR3 has 13 amino acids. CDR1 and CDR2 (germline): MDHEN, SYDVKM. The CDR3 region has the DNA TGCTCAAACAGGGATCCGATTAATGAAAAACTGTTTTTT. Protein: CSNRDPINEKLFF.

The chain links TRBV28 to TRBJ2-7; 9 bases are a match to TRBD1. The V and J ends lost 4 bases and 2 bases, in that order; junction bases with no gene match: 6. Germline V CDR1 and CDR2: MDHEN, SYDVKM. This CDR3 contains 15 residues. The chain's CDR3 is CASSSPGDRAYEQYF. Here the CDR3 DNA reads TGTGCCAGCAGTTCGCCGGGGGACAGGGCCTACGAGCAGTACTTC.

With respect to this clone: With a much larger clone just one base away, this may be a read error. This same CDR3 is encoded by further DNA sequences in the sample. The chain links TRBV6-2 or TRBV6-3 to TRBJ2-1; the match to TRBD2 covers 8 bases. Germline V gene lookup returns CDR1 MNHEY and CDR2 SVGEGT. This CDR3 spans 17 amino acids. With V trimmed by 0 bases and J by 6 bases, 10 bases remained unmatched. CDR3 amino acids: CASSYSPLAGVFNEQFF. The CDR3, as DNA: TGTGCCAGCAGTTACTCTCCCCTAGCGGGTGTCTTCAATGAGCAGTTCTTC.

This clone was seen only once. The gene calls are TRBV5-5 and TRBJ1-1, with D unclear. CDR3 length equals 13 residues. V was clipped by 2 bases and J by 1 base, with 6 bases between them. From germline, CDR1 is SGHKS and CDR2 YYEKEE (reference sequence). In DNA, the CDR3 is TGTGCCAGCAGCTTTTCACAGAACACTGAAGCTTTCTTT. Its translation: CASSFSQNTEAFF.

The chain links TRBV3-1 (or the pseudogene TRBV3-2) to TRBJ1-3; a possible D gene is TRBD1 (5 bases). Trimming removed 8 bases at V and 3 bases at J, with 14 bases between. Germline lookup yields CDR1 LGHDT and CDR2 YNNKEL (reference sequence). There are 14 residues in the CDR3. The CDR3 sequence is CASDIGGNGNTIYF. The CDR3 DNA reads as TGTGCCAGCGACATCGGGGGGAATGGAAACACCATATATTTT.

A single count supports this clone. The chain couples TRBV30 to TRBJ1-1; no clear D gene. Germline loops: CDR1 GTSNPN, CDR2 SVGIG (reference sequence). The germline V and J ends were trimmed by 3 bases and 1 base, with 6 bases remaining between them. CDR3 length equals 12 residues. The CDR3 DNA sequence: TGTGCCTGGAGGCGACAGAACACTGAAGCTTTCTTT. Amino acid sequence: CAWRRQNTEAFF.

The chain combines TRBV28 with TRBJ2-7, with TRBD2 matching 8 bases. The CDR3 has 15 residues. With 6 bases clipped from V and 0 bases from J, the junction kept 7 bases outside the gene matches. Germline values: CDR1 MDHEN, CDR2 SYDVKM. CDR3 region: CASRLGGGNSYEQYF. The CDR3 DNA reads as TGTGCCAGCAGACTAGGCGGGGGGAACTCCTACGAGCAGTACTTC.

This clone was detected a few times. V is TRBV7-2 and J is TRBJ2-5; TRBD2 might be the D (5 bases). CDR3 length: 14 amino acids. The germline V gene has CDR1 SGHTA and CDR2 FQGNSA. V shed 5 bases and J shed 3 bases, with 13 bases lying between them. The CDR3 here is CASSPSSKKETQYF. CDR3 DNA sequence: TGTGCCAGCAGCCCCTCTAGCAAAAAAGAGACCCAGTACTTC. The entire variable domain, with the rest obtained from reference TRBV7-2 and TRBJ2-5, is as follows: GAGVSQSPSNKVTEKGKDVELRCDPISGHTALYWYRQSLGQGLEFLIYFQGNSAPDKSGLPSDRFSAERTGGSVSTLTIQRTQQEDSAVYLCASSPSSKKETQYFGPGTRLLVL.

The V call is TRBV5-1, the J call TRBJ1-3, with 7 bases lining up with TRBD1. CDR1 is SGHRS, CDR2 YFSETQ, per germline. J gave up 0 bases and V 4 bases, and 7 bases lay outside the gene matches. The CDR3 contains 16 residues. CDR3: CASSPLDRTSGNTIYF. The CDR3 nucleotides are TGCGCCAGCAGCCCCTTGGACAGGACCTCTGGAAACACCATATATTTT.

V is TRBV5-4 and J is TRBJ1-1; the match to TRBD1 covers 8 bases. The V and J ends lost 1 base and 4 bases, in that order; junction bases with no gene match: 9. The CDR3 sequence is 16 residues long. The germline V gene encodes CDR1 SGHNT and CDR2 YYREEE (reference sequence). CDR3 sequence (DNA): TGTGCCAGCAGCTTGTTGGTCGGCAGGGGGCTCACTGAAGCTTTCTTT. It is translated as CASSLLVGRGLTEAFF.

This sequence joins TRBV19 and TRBJ2-1, with 8 nucleotides matching TRBD2. The J segment lost 8 bases and the V segment lost 4 bases, leaving 10 bases of the junction unmatched. The CDR3 has 15 residues. The germline gives CDR1 LNHDA, CDR2 SQIVND (reference sequence). The CDR3, as DNA: TGTGCCAGTAGTAGCTTGTCCGGGGGGGCCGATGAGCAGTTCTTC. It is translated as CASSSLSGGADEQFF.